The 20 T cell receptor beta chains below all came from one sample that was sequenced in a study of blood T cell repertoires in COVID-19. Sequencing used immunoSEQ multiplex PCR; TCRdb keeps in-frame clones, though not all of them. The data contain 270,000 or so clones, 70% to 90% of them singletons. Sequences were obtained from peripheral blood. The receptors originated from a woman under 40 with COVID-19, enrolled during active disease.

The V call is TRBV7-8, the J call TRBJ2-7; 8 nucleotides match TRBD2. The CDR3 has 13 amino acids. The junction had 4 bases not matched to a gene; V was cut back by 8 bases and J by 1 base. Germline-derived CDR1 and CDR2 are SGHVS and FQNEAQ. The CDR3, as DNA: TGTGCCAGCCGGGAGGGCCGATCCTACGAGCAGTACTTC. It specifies CASREGRSYEQYF. Full variable domain (rest looked up from reference TRBV7-8 and TRBJ2-7): GAGVSQSPRYKVAKRGQDVALRCDPISGHVSLFWYQQALGQGPEFLTYFQNEAQLDKSGLPSDRFFAERPEGSVSTLKIQRTQQEDSAVYLCASREGRSYEQYFGPGTRLTVT.

The V and J genes are TRBV15 and TRBJ1-2, with 10 bases matching TRBD1. Unmatched junction bases numbered 6, after V lost 1 base and J lost 4 bases. This CDR3 spans 16 amino acids. The V gene's germline CDR1 is LNHNV and CDR2 YYDKDF (reference sequence). CDR3 DNA: TGTGCCACCAGCAGAGTCGGGACAGGGGTTGCCTATGGCTACACCTTC. This codes for CATSRVGTGVAYGYTF.

The chain couples TRBV7-2 to TRBJ2-1; D not resolved. Germline V gives CDR1 SGHTA, CDR2 FQGNSA. The germline V and J ends were trimmed by 8 bases and 0 bases, with 8 bases remaining between them. The CDR3 runs to 13 residues. CDR3 bases: TGTGCCAGCCTCTACCGCTCCTACAATGAGCAGTTCTTC. Translated, it gives CASLYRSYNEQFF.

This clone was picked up a small number of times. This rearrangement joins TRBV11-2 to TRBJ2-5; D is possibly TRBD1 (6 bases). V shed 5 bases and J shed 5 bases, with 15 bases lying between them. CDR1 SGHAT and CDR2 FQNNGV come from the germline V gene. CDR3 size: 14 residues. The CDR3 DNA is TGTGCCAGCAGCCCCTTTGGGGGCCTGGAGACCCAGTACTTC. Translating gives CASSPFGGLETQYF.

This clone came up a few times. This sequence joins TRBV7-9 and TRBJ1-3, with D unclear. This CDR3 is built from 16 residues. V gave up 4 bases and J gave up 0 bases, with 13 bases separating them. Germline V gene sequence: CDR1 SEHNR, CDR2 FQNEAQ (reference sequence). The CDR3 loop is CASSSRRGSSGNTIYF. In nucleotides, the CDR3 is TGTGCCAGCAGCTCTCGACGCGGGAGCTCTGGAAACACCATATATTTT.

J is TRBJ2-1 and V is TRBV3-1 (or the pseudogene TRBV3-2); 8 nucleotides align to TRBD1. V shed 4 bases and J 3 bases; nucleotides not matched to a gene: 8. The CDR3 consists of 16 residues. Per germline, CDR1 LGHDT and CDR2 YNNKEL (reference sequence). Written as DNA, the CDR3 is TGTGCCAGCAGCCTTGGGGACAGGCCAAGCTACAATGAGCAGTTCTTC. Its translation is CASSLGDRPSYNEQFF.

This chain uses TRBV6-1 with TRBJ2-6; D might be TRBD2 (7 bases). Between the trimmed V and J ends, which lost 1 base and 0 bases, there was a span of 16 bases. From germline, CDR1 is MNHNS and CDR2 SASEGT. The CDR3 runs 19 residues. The CDR3 coding sequence is TGTGCCAGCAGTGAAGGGAGGGGGGGGCTGGCCTCTGGGGCCAACGTCCTGACTTTC. Translating gives CASSEGRGGLASGANVLTF.

The chain has TRBV7-6 and TRBJ2-3; 8 bases are a match to TRBD2. The CDR3 extends over 18 amino acids. Germline V gene sequence: CDR1 SGHVS, CDR2 FNYEAQ. Trimming cost V 3 bases and J 5 bases; bases outside gene matches: 16. CDR3 in amino acids: CASSFFPEERGREDTQYF. The DNA for the CDR3 is TGTGCCAGCAGCTTTTTCCCAGAGGAGCGGGGGCGGGAAGATACGCAGTATTTT.

The J gene is TRBJ2-1, the V gene TRBV25-1; 8 positions agree with TRBD1. Germline assignment: CDR1 MGHDK and CDR2 SYGVNS. With V trimmed by 3 bases and J by 5 bases, 6 bases remained unmatched. This CDR3 contains 15 residues. The CDR3 DNA is TGTGCCAGCAGTGATTTACAGGGGGTGAACAATGAGCAGTTCTTC. Protein sequence: CASSDLQGVNNEQFF.

V gene TRBV4-1 combines with J gene TRBJ2-3; possible D gene TRBD2, 5 bases. V gave up 0 bases and J gave up 2 bases, with 12 bases separating them. Germline loops: CDR1 MGHRA, CDR2 YSYEKL. This CDR3 comprises 16 residues. CDR3 coding DNA: TGCGCCAGCAGCCAAGAAGGAGGACTCCTCACAGATACGCAGTATTTT. Translation gives CASSQEGGLLTDTQYF.

This rearrangement joins TRBV12-3 or TRBV12-4 to TRBJ1-5; 8 nucleotides agree with TRBD1. The CDR3 sequence is 13 residues long. V lost 6 bases to trimming and J lost 7 bases; unmatched junction nucleotides: 5. The CDR3 sequence: CASSGQGEQPQHF. CDR3 coding DNA: TGTGCCAGCAGCGGACAGGGAGAACAGCCCCAGCATTTT.

The chain recombines TRBV5-1 with TRBJ2-2; D uncertain. Germline loops: CDR1 SGHRS, CDR2 YFSETQ. Trimming shortened V by 3 bases and J by 7 bases, and 7 bases separated the two germline ends. The CDR3 has 12 residues. The CDR3 nucleotides read TGCGCCAGCAGCTATTCGGGCGGGGAGCTGTTTTTT. It yields the protein CASSYSGGELFF.

The J gene is TRBJ2-7, the V gene TRBV27; the D gene is possibly TRBD1 (6 bases). This CDR3 has 11 residues. V lost 4 bases to trimming and J lost 7 bases, with 8 bases between them. Germline CDR1 MNHEY, CDR2 SMNVEV (reference sequence). The CDR3 region has the DNA TGTGCCAGCAGTTACGGACAGGAGCAGTACTTC. Translating gives CASSYGQEQYF.

V is TRBV18 and J is TRBJ1-1, with D unclear. The CDR3 has 13 amino acids. Per the germline V gene, CDR1 is KGHSH and CDR2 is LQKENI. V was pared by 3 bases and J by 7 bases, with 12 bases between. The DNA for the CDR3 is TGTGCCAGCTCACCCGACTGGGAGGTTGAAGCTTTCTTT. Amino acid sequence: CASSPDWEVEAFF.

This clone was detected a few times. The chain has TRBV27 and TRBJ2-5, with 9 positions matching TRBD1. The CDR3 loop spans 15 amino acids. Germline V gene lookup returns CDR1 MNHEY and CDR2 SMNVEV (reference sequence). With 6 bases clipped from V and 4 bases from J, the junction kept 9 bases outside the gene matches. CDR3 loop: CASSQRRQGGETQYF. The CDR3 bases are TGTGCCAGCAGCCAAAGAAGACAGGGGGGAGAGACCCAGTACTTC.

The genes are TRBV7-9 and TRBJ1-2, with a weak D call TRBD1 (6 bases). Trimming removed 3 bases at V and 6 bases at J, with 14 bases between. This CDR3 region has 14 residues. CDR1 SEHNR and CDR2 FQNEAQ come from the germline V gene (reference sequence). The CDR3 bases are TGTGCCAGCAGCTTTACTTCGGACAGCGATGGCTACACCTTC. It is translated as CASSFTSDSDGYTF.

The chain joins TRBV11-3 to TRBJ2-3, with a weak D call TRBD1 (6 bases). CDR1 SGHNT and CDR2 YENEEA come from the germline V gene. The V end was cut by 5 bases, the J end by 4 bases, with 10 bases between. The CDR3 sequence is 13 residues long. CDR3: CASSRTVPDTQYF. The DNA for the CDR3 is TGTGCCAGCAGCAGGACAGTCCCAGATACGCAGTATTTT.

This chain connects TRBV18 to TRBJ2-7; the D gene is possibly TRBD1 (6 bases). Germline loops: CDR1 KGHSH, CDR2 LQKENI. Trimming pared 4 bases from V and 3 bases from J, leaving 7 bases between. The CDR3 contains 12 residues. CDR3 DNA sequence: TGTGCCAGCTCACTGGACAGCTACGAGCAGTACTTC. Protein product: CASSLDSYEQYF.

The chain has TRBV5-5 and TRBJ1-1; TRBD1 aligns across 12 bases. Germline V lookup: CDR1 SGHKS, CDR2 YYEKEE (reference sequence). V lost 0 bases to trimming and J lost 6 bases; unmatched junction nucleotides: 3. The CDR3 is made up of 15 amino acids. The CDR3 coding sequence is TGTGCCAGCAGCTTGGGGGGACAGGGGGCACCTGAAGCTTTCTTT. It encodes CASSLGGQGAPEAFF.

The rearrangement uses TRBV3-1 (or the pseudogene TRBV3-2) and TRBJ1-6, with TRBD1 matching over 7 bases. The CDR3 contains 15 residues. V was clipped by 4 bases and J by 7 bases; unmatched bases: 7. The V gene's germline CDR1 is LGHDT and CDR2 YNNKEL (reference sequence). The CDR3 loop is CASSLRTGLNSPLHF. DNA for the CDR3: TGTGCCAGCAGCCTACGGACAGGTCTAAATTCACCCCTCCACTTT.